This TCR beta chain was found in a study of blood T cell repertoires in COVID-19 (dated by TCRdb to 2020 to 2022). Describing the broader study: The collaborator samples originated in the United States, Italy and Spain and spanned the acute and convalescent phases of COVID-19. The prospective study material was composed of cDNA or gDNA derived from T cells, B-cell-depleted T cells, or PBMCs. Subjects who had been exposed to COVID-19, were actively infected with it, or had recovered from it provided the deeply sampled blood TCRbeta repertoires that made up the dataset. The repertoires were made available in a free public database intended to serve as a resource for research on the immune response to SARS-CoV-2. Samples came from the ongoing ImmuneRACE study (first 160 participants) plus 1,254 subjects from 6 global collaborators. A de-identified subject ID, COVID-19 status, age in years and sex were almost always included in the sample metadata. HLA class I and class II types, where available, came from metadata supplied by the sample provider rather than from assay-based typing.

The CDR3 starts with the cysteine, ends with the phenylalanine, and has 13 residues. Of the read, only the CDR3 DNA is kept; its 39 bases are in frame from base 1. Between the V and J ends, shortened by 3 bases and 7 bases respectively, the junction contains 10 bases. CDR1 and CDR2 (MNHEY, SMNVEV) derive from the germline V gene (reference sequence). A remark on this clone: Its antigen is unknown. No much larger clone is present one base from it, and per-base qualities are unavailable.

The collaborating institutions used their own protocols to collect whole blood in K2EDTA tubes. For TCRbeta analysis, collaborators shipped samples as frozen whole blood, isolated PBMCs, or DNA extracted from either of those sample types. TCRbeta CDR3 regions were amplified from genomic DNA using the immunoSEQ Assay, a bias-controlled multiplex PCR. In the original analysis: The number of nucleated cells in each sample was estimated from the amplification of reference gene primers within the assay. Sequence reads were collapsed and filtered to measure the absolute abundance of every unique TCRbeta CDR3 rearrangement. For each sample, productive Simpson clonality was calculated by taking the square root of Simpson's diversity index across productive rearrangements. TCRdb provides this immuneACCESS table in a form limited to in-frame rearrangements. Some clones are lacking; in checked studies, under half of them reflect an unresolved V gene, and why the rest are absent is not known. V and J calls and clone size are those listed in that table; D and trimming were worked out from the DNA. This sample holds about 94,000 clones; about 80% were observed only once. The ten largest clones capture around 20% of the sample.

Points the paper makes about the study in general: Clinical and demographic metadata were provided uncurated, with the amount varying by source and participant.

The sample consisted of peripheral blood. This receptor was obtained from a human donor in a cohort sampled during active COVID-19. This chain is built from TRBV27 and TRBJ1-3; no confident D gene assignment can be made. For the CDR3, the sequence is CASSLQPGNTIYF. The DNA sequence is TGTGCCAGCAGTTTGCAGCCCGGGAACACCATATATTTT.